Following are 30 T cell receptor beta chains from one sample sequenced in a study of cytomegalovirus exposure and HLA in healthy donors. TCRdb's table, derived via immunoSEQ multiplex PCR, lists solely in-frame clones and lacks some. The sample holds approximately 100,000 clones; approximately 90% are singletons and the top ten take under 4.5%. The sequenced sample consisted of PBMCs. These receptors all come from a woman in her 30s in good health and CMV-seronegative.

This chain connects TRBV28 to TRBJ2-6; D might be TRBD2 (6 bases). V was pared by 8 bases and J by 0 bases, with 11 bases between. CDR3 length: 15 amino acids. Looked up from germline, CDR1 is MDHEN and CDR2 is SYDVKM. The CDR3 spells CASGLWSSGANVLTF. CDR3 nucleotides: TGTGCCAGCGGACTATGGAGCTCTGGGGCCAACGTCCTGACTTTC.

The CDR3 DNA is TGTGCCAGCAGCGTAGAGGGGGACGGCAATCAGCCCCAGCATTTT. As protein: CASSVEGDGNQPQHF. This sequence joins TRBV9 and TRBJ1-5, with D maybe TRBD1 (6 bases). The CDR3 extends over 15 amino acids. The V gene lost 0 bases and the J gene lost 2 bases, with 9 bases spanning the gap. Germline CDR1 is SGDLS and CDR2 is YYNGEE.

For this clone: The junction departs from the called germline gene at one end, perhaps through a read error. This chain links TRBV11-2 with TRBJ2-7, with D tentatively TRBD2 (5 bases). CDR3 length equals 16 residues. Germline assignment: CDR1 SGHAT and CDR2 FQNNGV. The DNA for the CDR3 is TGTGCCAGCAGCTTAGGGGGTAGCCTAGCATCCTCCGAGCAGTACTTC. Its translation: CASSLGGSLASSEQYF.

J is TRBJ2-3 and V is TRBV6-1; D not certain. Trimming stripped 6 bases from V and 4 bases from J, with 8 bases between. Germline V CDR1 and CDR2: MNHNS, SASEGT. The CDR3 totals 12 residues. The DNA of the CDR3 is TGTGCCAGCAGGGAGCTTCCAGATACGCAGTATTTT. Its protein is CASRELPDTQYF.

The gene calls are TRBV27 and TRBJ2-7, with a possible D match to TRBD1 (6 bases). Germline CDR1 reads MNHEY; CDR2 reads SMNVEV (reference sequence). This CDR3 has 16 residues. Trimming shortened V by 3 bases and J by 2 bases, and 17 bases separated the two germline ends. The CDR3 DNA follows: TGTGCCAGCAGTTTTTCATCAGGGGCGAAAACCTACGAGCAGTACTTC. The encoded protein is CASSFSSGAKTYEQYF.

This sequence joins TRBV27 and TRBJ2-4; 9 nucleotides line up with TRBD1. CDR1 is MNHEY, CDR2 SMNVEV, per germline (reference sequence). This CDR3 contains 18 residues. J lost 0 bases, V lost 5 bases, and 11 bases had no gene match. The CDR3 DNA reads TGTGCCAGCAGTCCCTCCCTCGGACAGGGGCTAGCCAAAAACATTCAGTACTTC. It yields the protein CASSPSLGQGLAKNIQYF.

This chain joins TRBV27 and TRBJ2-5; TRBD1 agrees at 9 bases. The tail of the sequence fits TRBJ2-7 better, so the J call may be wrong. Germline-derived CDR1 and CDR2 are MNHEY and SMNVEV (reference sequence). The CDR3 runs 15 residues. This CDR3 reads CASSQFRDRVYEQYF. DNA for the CDR3: TGTGCCAGCAGTCAGTTCCGGGACAGGGTTTACGAGCAGTACTTC.

The rearrangement joins TRBV6-6 to TRBJ2-7; D ambiguous. The CDR3 length is 16 residues. V was shortened by 0 bases and J by 3 bases, with 15 bases between the two germline ends. Germline V gene lookup returns CDR1 MNHNY and CDR2 SVGAGI (reference sequence). The CDR3 nucleotides read TGTGCCAGCAGTTACTCGAGTCTAGGTACGAACTACGAGCAGTACTTC. Its translation: CASSYSSLGTNYEQYF.

J is TRBJ1-5 and V is TRBV4-1; no reliable D call. There are 14 residues in the CDR3. Per germline, CDR1 MGHRA and CDR2 YSYEKL. V was pared by 4 bases and J by 2 bases, with 9 bases between. This CDR3 is CASSLPGGNQPQHF. CDR3 coding DNA: TGCGCCAGCAGCCTTCCGGGAGGCAATCAGCCCCAGCATTTT.

The chain is built from TRBV15 and TRBJ1-4; the match to TRBD1 covers 8 bases. Germline CDR1 reads LNHNV; CDR2 reads YYDKDF (reference sequence). V trimming: 5 bases; J trimming: 6 bases; junction bases outside the gene matches: 8. This CDR3 has 15 residues. CDR3 loop: CATSRDRGWDEKLFF. CDR3 in DNA: TGTGCCACCAGCCGCGACAGGGGATGGGATGAAAAACTGTTTTTT.

The CDR3: CASTPIAGALDTQYF. Here the CDR3 DNA reads TGTGCCAGCACCCCGATAGCGGGAGCGCTTGATACGCAGTATTTT. V gene TRBV7-9 combines with J gene TRBJ2-3; TRBD2 aligns across 9 bases. Trimming cost V 7 bases and J 6 bases; bases outside gene matches: 11. This CDR3 is built from 15 residues. Germline V gene lookup returns CDR1 SEHNR and CDR2 FQNEAQ (reference sequence).

For the CDR3, the DNA is TGTGCCAGTAGCCCGACAGTATACAATGAGCAGTTCTTC. Protein: CASSPTVYNEQFF. The rearrangement uses TRBV19 and TRBJ2-1; TRBD1 might be the D (5 bases). This CDR3 region has 13 residues. CDR1 and CDR2 from the germline V gene are LNHDA and SQIVND (reference sequence). V lost 6 bases and J lost 4, with 10 bases in between.

J is TRBJ2-1 and V is TRBV11-2; the D is unclear. V lost 5 bases and J lost 5, with 7 bases in between. The CDR3 extends over 12 amino acids. Germline V gene data show CDR1 as SGHAT and CDR2 as FQNNGV. The CDR3 nucleotides are TGTGCCAGCAGCCCCGCGGACAATGAGCAGTTCTTC. Translating it yields CASSPADNEQFF.

The rearrangement uses TRBV29-1 and TRBJ1-3; tentative D call: TRBD1 (6 bases). The germline CDR1 and CDR2 sequences are SQVTM and ANQGSEA. The V end was cut by 5 bases, the J end by 5 bases, with 13 bases between. The CDR3 sequence is 13 residues long. This CDR3 reads CSVKDRTRNTIYF. The CDR3 bases are TGCAGCGTTAAGGACAGAACTAGAAACACCATATATTTT.

This chain joins TRBV4-1 and TRBJ1-2, with D hard to call. V gave up 8 bases and J gave up 4 bases, with 11 bases separating them. The CDR3 sequence is 12 residues long. Germline V gene sequence: CDR1 MGHRA, CDR2 YSYEKL. This CDR3 reads CASVGSSYGYTF. DNA of the CDR3: TGCGCCAGCGTCGGGAGTAGCTATGGCTACACCTTC.

The chain carries TRBV19 and TRBJ2-7, with 7 nucleotides matching TRBD1. With V trimmed by 5 bases and J by 1 base, 8 bases remained unmatched. Per germline, CDR1 LNHDA and CDR2 SQIVND (reference sequence). CDR3 length equals 15 residues. The CDR3 coding sequence is TGTGCCAGTAGTGGGGGACAGAAACCTTCCTACGAGCAGTACTTC. This encodes CASSGGQKPSYEQYF.

The V gene is TRBV19, the J gene TRBJ2-3; D remains ambiguous. Germline loops: CDR1 LNHDA, CDR2 SQIVND (reference sequence). This CDR3 comprises 11 residues. Deletions cut 8 bases from V and 5 bases from J, with 8 bases between. CDR3 nucleotide sequence: TGTGCCAGTGGCAGTGGAGATACGCAGTATTTT. Residues: CASGSGDTQYF.

This chain links TRBV7-6 with TRBJ2-3, with TRBD2 matching over 7 bases. Looked up from germline, CDR1 is SGHVS and CDR2 is FNYEAQ. The J segment lost 2 bases and the V segment lost 5 bases, leaving 4 bases of the junction unmatched. This CDR3 has 14 amino acids. The CDR3 loop is CASSLGTNTDTQYF. In nucleotides, the CDR3 is TGTGCCAGCAGCCTAGGGACTAACACAGATACGCAGTATTTT.

This chain links TRBV5-1 with TRBJ2-2; 8 bases match TRBD2. Germline V gene lookup returns CDR1 SGHRS and CDR2 YFSETQ. The ends lost 4 bases at V and 7 bases at J; junction bases unmatched: 9. This CDR3 has 15 amino acids. CDR3: CASSTPGGADGELFF. The CDR3, as DNA: TGCGCCAGCAGCACCCCCGGGGGGGCCGACGGGGAGCTGTTTTTT.

The CDR3 reads CASSEFQGAYSYGYTF. CDR3 DNA: TGTGCCAGCAGTGAATTCCAGGGGGCCTATTCCTATGGCTACACCTTC. The rearrangement joins TRBV6-1 to TRBJ1-2; 8 bases map to TRBD1. From germline, CDR1 is MNHNS and CDR2 SASEGT. Trimming cost V 2 bases and J 4 bases; bases outside gene matches: 9. The CDR3 has 16 amino acids.

This chain uses TRBV5-6 with TRBJ1-4, with D possibly TRBD1 on 5 matching bases. CDR3 length equals 15 residues. V was shortened by 4 bases and J by 3 bases, with 13 bases between the two germline ends. The germline V gene encodes CDR1 SGHDT and CDR2 YYEEEE. The CDR3 DNA reads as TGTGCCAGCAGCCCCTATGACAGTTCTAATGAAAAACTGTTTTTT. Translation gives CASSPYDSSNEKLFF.

The chain uses TRBV10-3 and TRBJ1-3; D is ambiguous. The V end was cut by 6 bases, the J end by 0 bases, with 18 bases between. CDR1 is ENHRY, CDR2 SYGVKD, per germline. This CDR3 spans 17 amino acids. The CDR3 sequence is CAISPIAETYSGNTIYF. The CDR3 DNA is TGTGCCATCAGCCCTATCGCGGAGACCTACTCTGGAAACACCATATATTTT.

The V and J genes are TRBV21-1 and TRBJ1-5. TRBV21-1 is described as a pseudogene. The CDR3 covers 18 residues. CDR3 in amino acids: CASSSGGRDRISNQPQHF. The CDR3 DNA reads as TGTGCCAGCAGCTCCGGGGGAAGGGACCGGATAAGCAATCAGCCCCAGCATTTT.

V usage is TRBV19 and J usage is TRBJ1-2, with 11 positions matching TRBD1. This CDR3 contains 16 residues. CDR1 and CDR2 (germline): LNHDA, SQIVND (reference sequence). V gave up 6 bases and J gave up 7 bases; unmatched junction bases: 13. CDR3 region: CASRTSGTGGIGGYTF. DNA of the CDR3: TGTGCCAGTAGGACATCCGGGACAGGGGGTATCGGTGGCTACACCTTC.

This clone was recorded only once. The chain joins TRBV5-1 to TRBJ2-3; no definite D call. The CDR3 spans 14 residues. Germline CDR1 and CDR2: SGHRS and YFSETQ. V shed 0 bases and J shed 2 bases, with 7 bases lying between them. The CDR3 coding sequence is TGCGCCAGCAGCTTGGGAGATTCCACAGATACGCAGTATTTT. Protein: CASSLGDSTDTQYF.

The chain links TRBV5-4 to TRBJ1-4, with D unclear. V lost 1 base, J lost 7 bases, and 14 bases lay in between. Germline CDR1 SGHNT, CDR2 YYREEE (reference sequence). The CDR3 is 15 residues long. CDR3 in DNA: TGTGCCAGCAGCTTGAGGCCCGCGGAGGGTGAAAAACTGTTTTTT. It specifies CASSLRPAEGEKLFF.

The chain recombines TRBV10-3 with TRBJ2-5; D is uncertain. Germline V gives CDR1 ENHRY, CDR2 SYGVKD. This CDR3 comprises 13 residues. V lost 3 bases, J lost 5 bases, and 10 bases lay in between. DNA of the CDR3: TGTGCCATCAGTGATCAGAAAGCGGAGACCCAGTACTTC. Translating gives CAISDQKAETQYF.

V is TRBV29-1 and J is TRBJ2-5; 12 bases line up with TRBD2. The germline V gene encodes CDR1 SQVTM and CDR2 ANQGSEA. This CDR3 comprises 17 residues. Trimming removed 7 bases from V and 4 bases from J; junction bases left unmatched: 16. CDR3 in amino acids: CSGIGTSGRPSAETQYF. CDR3 nucleotide sequence: TGCAGCGGGATCGGGACTAGCGGGCGACCCTCGGCAGAGACCCAGTACTTC.

The chain carries TRBV5-6 and TRBJ2-1; D remains unclear. V lost 2 bases and J lost 8, with 8 bases in between. Germline CDR1 reads SGHDT; CDR2 reads YYEEEE. The length of the CDR3 is 12 residues. The CDR3 nucleotides read TGTGCCAGCAGCTTAGTGGAGCATGAGCAGTTCTTC. This translates into CASSLVEHEQFF. The full variable domain, completed using reference TRBV5-6 and TRBJ2-1, is DAGVTQSPTHLIKTRGQQVTLRCSPKSGHDTVSWYQQALGQGPQFIFQYYEEEERQRGNFPDRFSGHQFPNYSSELNVNALLLGDSALYLCASSLVEHEQFFGPGTRLTVL.

The chain couples TRBV7-9 to TRBJ1-1; 7 nucleotides line up with TRBD1. This CDR3 is built from 16 residues. With V trimmed by 1 base and J by 1 base, 6 bases remained unmatched. Germline CDR1 SEHNR, CDR2 FQNEAQ (reference sequence). CDR3 nucleotides: TGTGCCAGCAGCTTAGGGAAGGGGGCCCCGAACACTGAAGCTTTCTTT. It translates to CASSLGKGAPNTEAFF.